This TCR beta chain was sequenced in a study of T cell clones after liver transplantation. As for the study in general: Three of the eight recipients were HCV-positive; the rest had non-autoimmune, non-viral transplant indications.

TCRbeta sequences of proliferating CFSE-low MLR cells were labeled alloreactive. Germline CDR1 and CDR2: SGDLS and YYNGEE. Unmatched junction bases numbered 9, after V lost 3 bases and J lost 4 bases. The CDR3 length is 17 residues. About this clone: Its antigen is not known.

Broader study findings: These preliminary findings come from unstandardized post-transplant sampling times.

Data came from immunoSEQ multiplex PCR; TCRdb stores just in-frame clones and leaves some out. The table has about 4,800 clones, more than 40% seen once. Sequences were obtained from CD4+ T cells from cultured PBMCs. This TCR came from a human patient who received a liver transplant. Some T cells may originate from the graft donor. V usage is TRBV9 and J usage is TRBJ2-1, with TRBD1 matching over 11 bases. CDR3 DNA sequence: TGTGCCAGCAGCGCTCAACTCGGACAGGGGGCTTACAATGAGCAGTTCTTC. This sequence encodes CASSAQLGQGAYNEQFF.